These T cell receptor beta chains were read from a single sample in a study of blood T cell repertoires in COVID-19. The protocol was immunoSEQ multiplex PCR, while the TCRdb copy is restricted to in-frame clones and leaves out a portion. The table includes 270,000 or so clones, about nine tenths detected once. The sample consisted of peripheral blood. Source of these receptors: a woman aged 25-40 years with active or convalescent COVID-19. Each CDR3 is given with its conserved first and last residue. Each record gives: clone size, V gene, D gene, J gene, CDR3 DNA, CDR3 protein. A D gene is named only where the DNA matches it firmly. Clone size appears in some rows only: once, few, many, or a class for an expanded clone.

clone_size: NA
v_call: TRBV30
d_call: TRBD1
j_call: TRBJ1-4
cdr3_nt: TGTGCCTGGAGTCGACAGGGGGCAAATGGTGAAAAACTGTTTTTT
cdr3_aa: CAWSRQGANGEKLFF

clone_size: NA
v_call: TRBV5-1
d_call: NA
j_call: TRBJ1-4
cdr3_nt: TGCGCCAGCAGAGGAGGGGCGGGCGGTAATGAAAAACTGTTTTTT
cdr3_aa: CASRGGAGGNEKLFF

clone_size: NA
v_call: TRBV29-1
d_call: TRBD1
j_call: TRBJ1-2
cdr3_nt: TGCAGCGTCGGGGGGACAGGGTCTTTAATGGAGGTGGGCTACACCTTC
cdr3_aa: CSVGGTGSLMEVGYTF

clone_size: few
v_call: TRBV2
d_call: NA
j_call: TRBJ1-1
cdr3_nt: TGTGCCAGCAGCGCACAGGGCCTTCTGAACACTGAAGCTTTCTTT
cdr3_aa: CASSAQGLLNTEAFF

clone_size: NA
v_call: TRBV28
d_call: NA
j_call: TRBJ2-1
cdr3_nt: TGTGCCAGCAGGAAGGACAGTTACAATGAGCAGTTCTTC
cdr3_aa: CASRKDSYNEQFF

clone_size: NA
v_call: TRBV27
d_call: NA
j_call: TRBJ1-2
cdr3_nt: TGTGCCAGCAGTGGCGGTGGGAGGGGCCAAACCTATGGCTACACCTTC
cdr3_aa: CASSGGGRGQTYGYTF

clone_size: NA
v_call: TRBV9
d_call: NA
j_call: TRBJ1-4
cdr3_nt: TGTGCCAGCAGCGTAGACGGGGTAGGGGGTGAAAAACTGTTTTTT
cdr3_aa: CASSVDGVGGEKLFF

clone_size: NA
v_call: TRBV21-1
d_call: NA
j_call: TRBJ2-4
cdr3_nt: TGTGCCAGCAGCAAGCTTATTTCCGGTAATCTAGCCAAAAACATTCAGTACTTC
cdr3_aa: CASSKLISGNLAKNIQYF

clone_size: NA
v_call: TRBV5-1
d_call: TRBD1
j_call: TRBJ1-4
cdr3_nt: TGCGCCAGCAGCGTGGGGCATCAGGGGGCGCCGGAAAAACTGTTTTTT
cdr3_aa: CASSVGHQGAPEKLFF

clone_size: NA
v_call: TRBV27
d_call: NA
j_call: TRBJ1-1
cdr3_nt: TGTGCCAGCAGCGCGACAGAAGTGAACACTGAAGCTTTCTTT
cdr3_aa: CASSATEVNTEAFF

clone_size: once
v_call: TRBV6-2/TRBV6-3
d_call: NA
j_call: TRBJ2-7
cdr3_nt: TGTGCCAGCAGTTATAACTACGAGCAGTACTTC
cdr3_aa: CASSYNYEQYF

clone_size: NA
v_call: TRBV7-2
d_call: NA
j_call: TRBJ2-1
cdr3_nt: TGTGCCAGCAGCTTACCACAGGGCCCCTACAATGAGCAGTTCTTC
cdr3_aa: CASSLPQGPYNEQFF

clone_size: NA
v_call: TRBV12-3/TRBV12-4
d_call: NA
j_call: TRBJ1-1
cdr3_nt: TGTGCCAGCAGTAGAGAGGGGGACACTGAAGCTTTCTTT
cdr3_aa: CASSREGDTEAFF

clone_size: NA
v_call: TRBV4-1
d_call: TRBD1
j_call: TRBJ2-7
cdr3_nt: TGCGCCAGCAGCCAAGGGACAGGGGGTGGGGGGCTGTTCTACGAGCAGTACTTC
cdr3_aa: CASSQGTGGGGLFYEQYF

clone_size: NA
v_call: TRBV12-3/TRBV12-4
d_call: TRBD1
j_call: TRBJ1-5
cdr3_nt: TGTGCCAGCACGGGACAGGGTCATCAGCCCCAGCATTTT
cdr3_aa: CASTGQGHQPQHF

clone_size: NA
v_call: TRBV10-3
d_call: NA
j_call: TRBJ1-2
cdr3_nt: TGTGCCATCAGTGTGAGCAGGGGCGAGAATGGCTACACCTTC
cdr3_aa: CAISVSRGENGYTF

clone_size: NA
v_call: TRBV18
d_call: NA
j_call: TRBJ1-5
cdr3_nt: TGTGCCAGCTCACCAAGGGGTCCCGATATTTATAGCAATCAGCCCCAGCATTTT
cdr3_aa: CASSPRGPDIYSNQPQHF

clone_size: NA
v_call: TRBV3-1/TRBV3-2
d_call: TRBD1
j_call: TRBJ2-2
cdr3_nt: TGTGCCAGCAAACCGACCAGGACAGGGTTCACCGGGGAGCTGTTTTTT
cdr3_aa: CASKPTRTGFTGELFF

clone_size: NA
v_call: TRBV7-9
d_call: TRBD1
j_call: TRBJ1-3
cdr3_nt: TGTGCCAGCAGCTTAGCCAGGACAGGGTTTGGAAACACCATATATTTT
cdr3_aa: CASSLARTGFGNTIYF

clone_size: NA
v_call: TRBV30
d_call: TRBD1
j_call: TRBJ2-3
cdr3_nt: TGTGCCTGGATCGCACGGGGGACAGGCTCTAGCACAGATACGCAGTATTTT
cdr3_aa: CAWIARGTGSSTDTQYF

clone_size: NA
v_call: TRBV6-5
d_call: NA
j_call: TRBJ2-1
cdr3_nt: TGTGCCAGCAGGCCGGGACAACTCGCAGGGGAGCAGTTCTTC
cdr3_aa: CASRPGQLAGEQFF

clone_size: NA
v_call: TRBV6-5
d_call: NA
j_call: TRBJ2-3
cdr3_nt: TGTGCCACCTTCCAGGTTACGCAGTATTTT
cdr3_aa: CATFQVTQYF